This T cell receptor beta chain originates from a study of blood T cell repertoires in COVID-19. Study-level information: Samples came from the United States, Italy and Spain, spanning acute and convalescent COVID-19. The analysed material was cDNA or gDNA that came from T cells, B-cell-depleted T cells, or PBMCs.

V gave up 4 bases and J gave up 6 bases; unmatched junction bases: 14. CDR3 length: 16 amino acids. In the authors' workflow: By means of reference gene primer amplification, nucleated cell counts were estimated. Assay used: immunoSEQ multiplex PCR; TCRdb lists only in-frame clones, some missing. That table gives V, J and clone size, and the DNA gave D and trimming. The data show 150,000 to 200,000 clones, about 88% seen once. The sequenced sample consisted of peripheral blood. This receptor was identified in a woman of 80 years or more in a cohort sampled during active or convalescent COVID-19. The rearrangement links TRBV23-1 to TRBJ2-7; TRBD1 aligns across 8 bases. TRBV23-1 is an open reading frame, and its role is uncertain. CDR3 DNA sequence: TGCGCCAGCAGTCGAAACCCAGAGTTACAGGGGGGCGAGCAGTACGTC. Its protein is CASSRNPELQGGEQYV.